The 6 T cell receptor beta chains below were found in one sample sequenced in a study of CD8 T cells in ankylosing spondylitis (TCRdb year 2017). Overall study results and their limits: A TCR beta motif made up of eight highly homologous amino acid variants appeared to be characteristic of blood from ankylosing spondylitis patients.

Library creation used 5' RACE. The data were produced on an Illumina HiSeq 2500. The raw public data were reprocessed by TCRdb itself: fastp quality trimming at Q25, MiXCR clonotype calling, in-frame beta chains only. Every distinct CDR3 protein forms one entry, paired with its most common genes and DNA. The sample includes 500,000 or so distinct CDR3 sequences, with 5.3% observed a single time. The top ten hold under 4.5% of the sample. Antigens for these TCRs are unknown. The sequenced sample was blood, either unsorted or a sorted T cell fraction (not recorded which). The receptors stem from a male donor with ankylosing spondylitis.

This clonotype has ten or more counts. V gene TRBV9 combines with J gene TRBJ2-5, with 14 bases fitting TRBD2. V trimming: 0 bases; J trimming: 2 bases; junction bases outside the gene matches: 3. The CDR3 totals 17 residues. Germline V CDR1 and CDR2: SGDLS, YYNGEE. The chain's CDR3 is CASSVAGTSGGQETQYF. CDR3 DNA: TGTGCCAGCAGCGTAGCTGGGACTAGCGGGGGACAAGAGACCCAGTACTTC.

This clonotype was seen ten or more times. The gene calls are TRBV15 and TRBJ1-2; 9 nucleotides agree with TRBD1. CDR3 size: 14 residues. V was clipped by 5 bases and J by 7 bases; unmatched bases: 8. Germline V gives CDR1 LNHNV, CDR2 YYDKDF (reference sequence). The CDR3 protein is CATSARTGEIGYTF. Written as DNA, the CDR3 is TGTGCCACCAGCGCTCGGACAGGGGAAATTGGCTACACCTTC.

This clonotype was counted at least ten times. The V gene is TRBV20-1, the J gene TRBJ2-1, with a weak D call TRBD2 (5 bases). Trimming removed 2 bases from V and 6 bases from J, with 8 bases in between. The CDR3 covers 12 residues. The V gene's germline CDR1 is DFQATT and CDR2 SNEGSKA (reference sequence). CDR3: CSARSLANEQFF. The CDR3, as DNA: TGCAGTGCTAGAAGTCTAGCCAATGAGCAGTTCTTC.

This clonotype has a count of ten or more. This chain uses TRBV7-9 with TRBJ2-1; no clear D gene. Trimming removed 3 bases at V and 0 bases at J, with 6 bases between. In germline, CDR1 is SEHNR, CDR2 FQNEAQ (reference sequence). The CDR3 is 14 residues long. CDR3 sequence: CASSFVGSYNEQFF. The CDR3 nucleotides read TGTGCCAGCAGCTTTGTAGGCTCCTACAATGAGCAGTTCTTC.

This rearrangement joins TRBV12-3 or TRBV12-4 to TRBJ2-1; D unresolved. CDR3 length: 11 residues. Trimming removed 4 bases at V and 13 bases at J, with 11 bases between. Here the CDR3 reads CASSSRQAQFF. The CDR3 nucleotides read TGTGCCAGCAGTTCGAGGCAGGCCCAGTTCTTC.

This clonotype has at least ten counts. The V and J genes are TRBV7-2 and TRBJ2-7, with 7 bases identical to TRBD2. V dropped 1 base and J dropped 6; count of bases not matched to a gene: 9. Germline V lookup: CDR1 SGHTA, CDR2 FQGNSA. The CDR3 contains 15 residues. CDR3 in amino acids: CASSLEVGGPSEQYF. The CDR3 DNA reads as TGTGCCAGCAGCTTAGAGGTGGGAGGGCCTTCCGAGCAGTACTTC.